A single TCR beta chain is shown here with its context. As yet, its antigen is unknown. Sequence at one end of the junction differs from germline and may be a read error. Germline CDR1 LGHNA, CDR2 YSLEER. The CDR3 consists of 14 residues. The record originates from a study of cytomegalovirus exposure and HLA in healthy donors. PCR involved 60 Vbeta and 13 Jbeta primers. Using immunoSEQ multiplex PCR, the repertoire was profiled, and TCRdb retains in-frame clones only, with some absent. The top ten hold 11% to 15% of the sample, which has roughly 180,000 clones, about 79% seen once. Notes on the study in general: Evidence from a later analysis indicated that most CMV-associated TCR beta chains looked HLA-restricted.

Sequences were obtained from PBMCs. The source of this sequence is a man aged 45-60 years in good health and CMV-seropositive. The chain combines TRBV4-3 with TRBJ2-7; 9 bases are shared with TRBD2. The CDR3 region is CVSSRTGLAAEQYF. The CDR3 bases are TGCGTCAGCAGCCGGACGGGACTAGCCGCCGAGCAGTACTTC.